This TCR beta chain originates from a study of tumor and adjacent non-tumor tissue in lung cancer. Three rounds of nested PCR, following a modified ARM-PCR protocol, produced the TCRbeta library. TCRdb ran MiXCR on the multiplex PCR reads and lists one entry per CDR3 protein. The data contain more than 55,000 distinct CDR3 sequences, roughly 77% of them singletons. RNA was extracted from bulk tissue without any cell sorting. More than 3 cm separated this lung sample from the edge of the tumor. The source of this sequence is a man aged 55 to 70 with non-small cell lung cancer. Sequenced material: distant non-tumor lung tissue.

The CDR3 region is CASSLGTSDKYNEQFF. As DNA, the CDR3 is TGTGCCAGCAGTTTAGGGACTAGCGACAAATACAATGAGCAGTTCTTC. This chain links TRBV28 with TRBJ2-1, with TRBD2 identical over 10 bases. CDR1 MDHEN and CDR2 SYDVKM come from the germline V gene. The junction had 5 bases not matched to a gene; V was cut back by 2 bases and J by 4 bases. The length of the CDR3 is 16 residues.